These 19 T cell receptor beta chains were all obtained from the same sample, sequenced in a study of blood T cells in healthy people across ages. Alongside a J-beta primer mix, a sample-barcoded 5' primer served in a second PCR lasting roughly 7 to 11 cycles. MiXCR, run by TCRdb on the 5' RACE reads, gives a single entry per CDR3 protein. The sample has 1,500,000 or so distinct CDR3 sequences; 35% to 45% are singletons. The material sequenced was blood. These receptors all stem from a woman between 18 and 29 years old in good health.

CDR3 in amino acids: CSVDPSGIPDTQYF. The CDR3 DNA sequence: TGCAGCGTTGACCCTAGCGGAATTCCCGATACGCAGTATTTT. The rearrangement uses TRBV29-1 and TRBJ2-3; 7 nucleotides line up with TRBD2. The CDR3 covers 14 residues. V shed 3 bases, J shed 6 bases, and the junction held 9 bases outside the gene matches. Germline-derived CDR1 and CDR2 are SQVTM and ANQGSEA.

This clonotype was detected a few times. The rearrangement links TRBV10-3 to TRBJ2-1; perhaps TRBD2 as D (6 bases). The length of the CDR3 is 15 residues. CDR1 ENHRY and CDR2 SYGVKD come from the germline V gene. The ends were cut back, 0 bases at V and 3 bases at J, with 9 bases in the middle. CDR3 residues: CAISESGGSYNEQFF. CDR3 nucleotide sequence: TGTGCCATCAGTGAGTCGGGGGGTAGCTACAATGAGCAGTTCTTC.

This chain links TRBV20-1 with TRBJ2-7; D might be TRBD2 (5 bases). CDR1 and CDR2 (germline): DFQATT, SNEGSKA (reference sequence). The CDR3 consists of 14 residues. The V end was cut by 5 bases, the J end by 7 bases, with 21 bases between. Here the CDR3 DNA reads TGCAGTGCTCTTGGACGACCTGGAGGTAATGAGCAGTACTTC. It encodes CSALGRPGGNEQYF.

This clonotype has just a few counts. The genes are TRBV20-1 and TRBJ2-1, with TRBD2 as a possible D gene (5 bases). The CDR3 length is 13 residues. The V end was cut by 6 bases, the J end by 4 bases, with 13 bases between. Germline values: CDR1 DFQATT, CDR2 SNEGSKA (reference sequence). CDR3 in DNA: TGCAGTGCCTACCCGGACTCTTACAATGAGCAGTTCTTC. It is translated as CSAYPDSYNEQFF.

This clonotype was detected many times. V usage is TRBV5-1 and J usage is TRBJ2-5; D is ambiguous. The germline CDR1 and CDR2 sequences are SGHRS and YFSETQ. V was cut by 0 bases and J by 3 bases, with 9 bases left in between. The CDR3 extends over 14 amino acids. CDR3 loop: CASSLDPSEETQYF. For the CDR3, the DNA is TGCGCCAGCAGCTTGGACCCCTCCGAAGAGACCCAGTACTTC. The whole variable domain, remainder taken from reference TRBV5-1 and TRBJ2-5, is KAGVTQTPRYLIKTRGQQVTLSCSPISGHRSVSWYQQTPGQGLQFLFEYFSETQRNKGNFPGRFSGRQFSNSRSEMNVSTLELGDSALYLCASSLDPSEETQYFGPGTRLLVL.

The rearrangement links TRBV27 to TRBJ2-7; D is unclear. V was clipped by 2 bases and J by 2 bases, with 7 bases between them. This CDR3 spans 13 amino acids. Germline CDR1 reads MNHEY; CDR2 reads SMNVEV (reference sequence). This chain's CDR3 is CASSLRATYEQYF. The CDR3 coding sequence is TGTGCCAGCAGTTTACGGGCAACCTACGAGCAGTACTTC.

With regard to this clonotype: One end of the junction fails to match germline, which may point to a read error. The V call is TRBV5-1, the J call TRBJ2-2; D is unclear. From germline, CDR1 is SGHRS and CDR2 YFSETQ. This CDR3 has 11 amino acids. DNA of the CDR3: TGTGCCAGCAGTTTATACGGGGAGCTGTTTTTT. Translating gives CASSLYGELFF.

The chain recombines TRBV14 with TRBJ1-4, with 8 nucleotides matching TRBD1. Germline V lookup: CDR1 SGHDN, CDR2 FVKESK. J gave up 6 bases and V 1 base, and 4 bases lay outside the gene matches. CDR3 length: 15 residues. The CDR3 reads CASSQGGQADEKLFF. The CDR3 coding sequence is TGTGCCAGCAGCCAAGGGGGACAGGCCGATGAAAAACTGTTTTTT.

This rearrangement joins TRBV19 to TRBJ2-3; possibly TRBD1 or TRBD2 for D (5 bases each). The germline V and J ends were trimmed by 3 bases and 6 bases, with 19 bases remaining between them. CDR3 length equals 16 residues. CDR1 is LNHDA and CDR2 is SQIVND in the germline V gene (reference sequence). Written as DNA, the CDR3 is TGTGCCAGTAGTATGGGGGTGTTGACGGTTGCGGATACGCAGTATTTT. Protein product: CASSMGVLTVADTQYF.

V usage is TRBV28 and J usage is TRBJ1-1; D might be TRBD1 (6 bases). The CDR3 has 14 residues. Germline values: CDR1 MDHEN, CDR2 SYDVKM. V was trimmed by 5 bases and J by 7 bases, leaving 17 bases between them. Here the CDR3 reads CASSLDLGGGEAFF. In nucleotides, the CDR3 is TGTGCCAGCAGTCTCGATTTGGGGGGCGGTGAAGCTTTCTTT.

This clonotype has just a few counts. The chain couples TRBV12-3 or TRBV12-4 to TRBJ1-4; 8 nucleotides align to TRBD1. The ends lost 6 bases at V and 5 bases at J; junction bases unmatched: 8. The CDR3 totals 15 residues. CDR3 loop: CASSPTQGGNEKLFF. CDR3 nucleotides: TGTGCCAGCAGCCCAACACAGGGGGGAAATGAAAAACTGTTTTTT.

For this clonotype: An end of the junction does not agree with germline; a read error may underlie this. The rearrangement uses TRBV6-6 and TRBJ1-2; D is unclear. The CDR3 has 14 amino acids. Germline V CDR1 and CDR2: MNHNY, SVGAGI (reference sequence). The CDR3 DNA follows: TGTGCCAGCAGTTACGAAGCAGGAGTATATGGCTACGCCTTC. It is translated as CASSYEAGVYGYAF.

The chain recombines TRBV20-1 with TRBJ1-1; 9 bases are shared with TRBD1. This CDR3 spans 16 amino acids. The V segment lost 3 bases and the J segment 3 bases; nucleotides outside the gene matches: 11. Germline assignment: CDR1 DFQATT and CDR2 SNEGSKA (reference sequence). CDR3 in amino acids: CSARSPGQGGYTEAFF. The DNA of the CDR3 is TGCAGTGCTAGGTCACCGGGACAGGGAGGGTACACTGAAGCTTTCTTT.

This clonotype showed up just a few times. The chain uses TRBV6-2 or TRBV6-3 and TRBJ2-3, with D perhaps being TRBD1 or TRBD2 (5 bases each). Trimming shortened V by 2 bases and J by 3 bases, and 12 bases separated the two germline ends. CDR1 MNHEY and CDR2 SVGEGT come from the germline V gene. The CDR3 contains 15 residues. The CDR3 DNA is TGTGCCAGCAGTTACAAGAGGGGACGGACAGATACGCAGTATTTT. Translating gives CASSYKRGRTDTQYF.

V and J are TRBV20-1 and TRBJ2-2; 8 bases are shared with TRBD2. The CDR3 is made up of 15 amino acids. Germline loops: CDR1 DFQATT, CDR2 SNEGSKA (reference sequence). Trimming at V came to 3 bases and at J to 7 bases, leaving 10 bases not matched to a gene. CDR3 in amino acids: CSARERGGLFGELFF. CDR3 in DNA: TGCAGTGCTAGGGAACGGGGGGGCCTGTTCGGGGAGCTGTTTTTT.

This clonotype came up a few times. The chain joins TRBV7-2 to TRBJ1-2; 12 bases match TRBD1. CDR3 length: 16 residues. In germline, CDR1 is SGHTA, CDR2 FQGNSA. V trimming: 3 bases; J trimming: 6 bases; junction bases outside the gene matches: 8. The CDR3: CASSFPGQGARDGYTF. The CDR3 DNA is TGTGCCAGCAGCTTTCCGGGACAGGGGGCAAGAGATGGCTACACCTTC.

In its sample, this clonotype was seen a few times. The chain links TRBV20-1 to TRBJ1-1, with D unclear. CDR1 and CDR2 (germline): DFQATT, SNEGSKA (reference sequence). The CDR3 loop spans 13 amino acids. V gave up 1 base and J gave up 1 base, with 7 bases separating them. The CDR3 DNA follows: TGCAGTGCTAGAGTTTCGGGGAACACTGAAGCTTTCTTT. Translation: CSARVSGNTEAFF.

The chain's CDR3 is CASSLARSGRQNNEQYF. The CDR3 bases are TGTGCCAGCAGCTTAGCTCGTAGCGGGAGACAAAACAATGAGCAGTACTTC. The chain recombines TRBV7-9 with TRBJ2-7, with 9 bases lining up with TRBD2. The length of the CDR3 is 17 residues. CDR1 SEHNR and CDR2 FQNEAQ come from the germline V gene (reference sequence). Unmatched junction bases numbered 13, after V lost 0 bases and J lost 7 bases.

This clonotype was detected only a few times. The rearrangement joins TRBV12-3 or TRBV12-4 to TRBJ1-2; 8 bases map to TRBD1. The CDR3 runs to 17 residues. J gave up 0 bases and V 1 base, and 7 bases lay outside the gene matches. This chain's CDR3 is CASSLGTGLRANYGYTF. The CDR3 region has the DNA TGTGCCAGCAGTTTAGGGACAGGGCTCCGTGCTAACTATGGCTACACCTTC.